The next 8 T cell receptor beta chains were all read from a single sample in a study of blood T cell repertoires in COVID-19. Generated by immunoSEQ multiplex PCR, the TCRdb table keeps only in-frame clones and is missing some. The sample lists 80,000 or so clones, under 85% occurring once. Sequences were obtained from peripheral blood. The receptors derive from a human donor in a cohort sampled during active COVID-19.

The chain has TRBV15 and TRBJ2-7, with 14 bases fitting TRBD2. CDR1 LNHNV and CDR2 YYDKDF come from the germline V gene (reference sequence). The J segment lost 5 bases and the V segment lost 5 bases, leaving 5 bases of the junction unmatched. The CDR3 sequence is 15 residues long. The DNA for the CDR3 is TGTGCCACCAGCCGCGGGACTAGCGGGAGTGACGAGCAGTACTTC. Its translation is CATSRGTSGSDEQYF.

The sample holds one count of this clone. The CDR3 here is CASSQGSGNTIYF. The CDR3 nucleotides read TGCGCCAGCAGTCAGGGGAGTGGAAACACCATATATTTT. The J gene is TRBJ1-3, the V gene TRBV5-1, with D possibly being TRBD1 (6 bases). V was clipped by 5 bases and J by 3 bases, with 9 bases between them. This CDR3 spans 13 amino acids. Germline-derived CDR1 and CDR2 are SGHRS and YFSETQ.

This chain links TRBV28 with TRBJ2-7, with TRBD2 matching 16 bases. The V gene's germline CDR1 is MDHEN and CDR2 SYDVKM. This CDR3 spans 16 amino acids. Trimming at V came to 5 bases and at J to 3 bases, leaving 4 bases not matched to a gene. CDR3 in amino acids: CASSDGTSGGVYEQYF. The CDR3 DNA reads TGTGCCAGCAGTGACGGGACTAGCGGGGGGGTCTACGAGCAGTACTTC.

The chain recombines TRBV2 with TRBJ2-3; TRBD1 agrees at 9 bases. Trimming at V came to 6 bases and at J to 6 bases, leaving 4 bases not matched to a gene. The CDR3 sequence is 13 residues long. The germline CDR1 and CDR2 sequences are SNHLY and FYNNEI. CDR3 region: CASRPGTGDTQYF. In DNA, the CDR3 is TGTGCCAGCAGGCCCGGGACAGGGGATACGCAGTATTTT.

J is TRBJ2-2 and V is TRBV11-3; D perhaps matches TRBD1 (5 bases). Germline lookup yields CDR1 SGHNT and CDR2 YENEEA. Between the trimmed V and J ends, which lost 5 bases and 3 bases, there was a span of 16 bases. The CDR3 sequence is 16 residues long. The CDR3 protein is CASSHGQKGHTGELFF. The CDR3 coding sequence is TGTGCCAGCAGCCACGGACAAAAAGGACACACCGGGGAGCTGTTTTTT.

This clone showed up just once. The CDR3 sequence is CASSLEGRGTQPQHF. The CDR3 DNA follows: TGTGCCAGCAGCTTAGAGGGCAGGGGCACTCAGCCCCAGCATTTT. The V gene is TRBV11-2, the J gene TRBJ1-5; D is perhaps TRBD1 (6 bases). V gave up 0 bases and J gave up 6 bases, with 12 bases separating them. There are 15 residues in the CDR3. CDR1 and CDR2 from the germline V gene are SGHAT and FQNNGV.

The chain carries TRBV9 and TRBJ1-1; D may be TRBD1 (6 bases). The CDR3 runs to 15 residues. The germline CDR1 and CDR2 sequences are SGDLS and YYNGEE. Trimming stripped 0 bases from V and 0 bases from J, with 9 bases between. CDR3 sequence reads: CASSVGGGMNTEAFF. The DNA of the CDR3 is TGTGCCAGCAGCGTAGGTGGGGGCATGAACACTGAAGCTTTCTTT.

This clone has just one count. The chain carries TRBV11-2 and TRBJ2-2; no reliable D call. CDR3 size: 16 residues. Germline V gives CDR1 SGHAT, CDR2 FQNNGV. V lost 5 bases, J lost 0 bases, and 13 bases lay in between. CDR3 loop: CASSPVSAANTGELFF. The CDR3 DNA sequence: TGTGCCAGCAGCCCGGTCAGCGCCGCGAACACCGGGGAGCTGTTTTTT. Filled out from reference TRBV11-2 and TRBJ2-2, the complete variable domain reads EAGVAQSPRYKIIEKRQSVAFWCNPISGHATLYWYQQILGQGPKLLIQFQNNGVVDDSQLPKDRFSAERLKGVDSTLKIQPAKLEDSAVYLCASSPVSAANTGELFFGEGSRLTVL.